This TCR beta chain appears in the sequencing data of a study of read filtering for tumor transcriptome and immune sequencing. Study overall: DNase treatment preceded whole-transcriptome library preparation.

Trimming cost V 6 bases and J 6 bases; bases outside gene matches: 14. The CDR3 runs to 17 residues. Germline CDR1 reads MNHNY; CDR2 reads SVGAGI (reference sequence). Findings and limits, study-wide: Even smaller IR-seq throughput identified most shared clonotypes. The CD138-negative fraction was mixed bone marrow immune cells, not pure T cells.

At the time of active disease, bone marrow was collected from every patient. The library was built from about 400 ng RNA with molecular barcoded adaptors for alpha/delta and beta/gamma chains. Each CDR3 protein is one row after TCRdb ran MiXCR on the reads. The sample lists 50,000 or so distinct CDR3 sequences; roughly 12% were seen once. This clonotype was picked up many times. The antigen is undetermined. Sequencing was carried out using a population of CD138-negative cells sorted from bone marrow. This chain joins TRBV6-6 and TRBJ1-5; TRBD1 matches at 10 bases. This receptor was taken from a donor older than 35 with multiple myeloma. In nucleotides, the CDR3 is TGTGCCAGCAGCTCTAGTCCCGGGACAGGGGAGGGTCAGCCCCAGCATTTT. Translated: CASSSSPGTGEGQPQHF.